This TCR beta chain was captured in a study of blood T cell repertoires in COVID-19. Across the whole study: Acute and convalescent COVID-19 samples came from the United States, Italy and Spain. T cells, B-cell-depleted T cells, or PBMCs supplied cDNA or gDNA.

The CDR3 covers 12 residues. Unmatched junction bases numbered 5, after V lost 4 bases and J lost 11 bases. Germline V gives CDR1 LGHNT, CDR2 FRNRAP. Source study methods: Using reference gene primer amplification, nucleated cell counts were estimated. Some clones are missing from TCRdb's copy, which holds only in-frame ones; the method was immunoSEQ multiplex PCR. Clone size and the V and J calls come from that table; the DNA yielded D and trimming. The table shows about 220,000 clones, with 65% to 90% occurring only once. The J gene is TRBJ1-1, the V gene TRBV12-5, with 9 bases identical to TRBD1. The sequenced material came from peripheral blood. This clonotype originated in a woman in her seventies with acute or convalescent COVID-19. In DNA, the CDR3 is TGTGCTAGTGGTTCCACAGGGGGCTTGGCTTTCTTT. Translation: CASGSTGGLAFF.